The 13 T cell receptor beta chains presented below share a single source sample, sequenced in a study of T cell responses to AZD1222 COVID-19 vaccine. Only in-frame clones appear in the TCRdb table, and some are missing; sequencing was by immunoSEQ multiplex PCR. There are tens of thousands of clones in the sample; 88% occur only once, and 10% lies in the top ten. The sample was peripheral blood, taken 28 days after the second dose of the MenACWY control vaccine. The receptors here all came from an adult who received the MenACWY meningococcal vaccine as a control.

The chain recombines TRBV7-9 with TRBJ2-7, with D maybe TRBD1 (6 bases). The CDR3 length is 15 residues. In germline, CDR1 is SEHNR, CDR2 FQNEAQ (reference sequence). Trimming shortened V by 1 base and J by 3 bases, and 13 bases separated the two germline ends. The DNA for the CDR3 is TGTGCCAGCAGCTTAGTCCAGGGGCAGTTCTACGAGCAGTACTTC. It specifies CASSLVQGQFYEQYF.

The chain recombines TRBV5-1 with TRBJ2-2; perhaps TRBD1 as D (6 bases). CDR1 SGHRS and CDR2 YFSETQ come from the germline V gene. This CDR3 has 15 residues. V lost 1 base, J lost 0 bases, and 7 bases lay in between. CDR3 DNA: TGCGCCAGCAGCTTGTCAGGGGCGAACACCGGGGAGCTGTTTTTT. As protein: CASSLSGANTGELFF.

The rearrangement uses TRBV2 and TRBJ1-5, with 7 bases that match TRBD1. The CDR3 extends over 14 amino acids. With 7 bases clipped from V and 3 bases from J, the junction kept 6 bases outside the gene matches. The germline gives CDR1 SNHLY, CDR2 FYNNEI. CDR3 nucleotide sequence: TGTGCCAGCAACGTACAGGGGATCAATCAGCCCCAGCATTTT. It is translated as CASNVQGINQPQHF.

J is TRBJ1-5 and V is TRBV5-5; D ambiguous. Trimming removed 0 bases at V and 0 bases at J, with 10 bases between. This CDR3 has 16 residues. Germline V CDR1 and CDR2: SGHKS, YYEKEE (reference sequence). The CDR3 nucleotides read TGTGCCAGCAGCTTGGACCACCCATATAGCAATCAGCCCCAGCATTTT. Translated: CASSLDHPYSNQPQHF.

This clone has a single count. The rearrangement joins TRBV24-1 to TRBJ2-7, with 8 bases that match TRBD1. Germline lookup yields CDR1 KGHDR and CDR2 SFDVKD. Trimming cost V 10 bases and J 3 bases; bases outside gene matches: 13. This CDR3 is 15 amino acids long. The CDR3 loop reads CATSQGGSSLYEQYF. The DNA for the CDR3 is TGTGCCACTTCACAGGGGGGCAGTTCCCTCTACGAGCAGTACTTC.

V usage is TRBV29-1 and J usage is TRBJ2-7; weak D call: TRBD1 (5 bases). There are 13 residues in the CDR3. Trimming left V 1 base short and J 4 bases short, with 11 bases between. Germline-derived CDR1 and CDR2 are SQVTM and ANQGSEA. CDR3 nucleotide sequence: TGCAGCGTTGAAGGGGGCGAGTTGTACGAGCAGTACTTC. Its protein product is CSVEGGELYEQYF.

This clone came up a few times. The V call is TRBV4-2, the J call TRBJ1-1; 7 bases are shared with TRBD1. The CDR3 runs 15 residues. Germline CDR1 LGHNA, CDR2 YNFKEQ. With 3 bases clipped from V and 0 bases from J, the junction kept 4 bases outside the gene matches. DNA for the CDR3: TGTGCCAGCAGCCATACGGGACAGCTGAACACTGAAGCTTTCTTT. This gives the protein CASSHTGQLNTEAFF.

This clone was detected a few times. The chain joins TRBV3-1 (or the pseudogene TRBV3-2) to TRBJ1-1, with a weak D call TRBD1 (5 bases). Per the germline V gene, CDR1 is LGHDT and CDR2 is YNNKEL (reference sequence). The germline V and J ends were trimmed by 2 bases and 2 bases, with 12 bases remaining between them. The CDR3 runs 15 residues. The CDR3 DNA sequence: TGTGCCAGCAGCCAAAGAGGACACCTTAACACTGAAGCTTTCTTT. Its protein is CASSQRGHLNTEAFF.

This chain links TRBV15 with TRBJ2-1; TRBD2 matches 9 bases. J lost 2 bases, V lost 5 bases, and 7 bases had no gene match. Germline CDR1 reads LNHNV; CDR2 reads YYDKDF (reference sequence). The CDR3 spans 16 residues. This chain's CDR3 is CATSSLAGRAYNEQFF. In DNA form, the CDR3 reads TGTGCCACCAGCTCTCTAGCGGGGCGGGCCTACAATGAGCAGTTCTTC. Complete variable domain (other parts from reference TRBV15 and TRBJ2-1): DAMVIQNPRYQVTQFGKPVTLSCSQTLNHNVMYWYQQKSSQAPKLLFHYYDKDFNNEADTPDNFQSRRPNTSFCFLDIRSPGLGDTAMYLCATSSLAGRAYNEQFFGPGTRLTVL.

The chain is built from TRBV9 and TRBJ1-1; tentatively, D is TRBD1 (6 bases). The length of the CDR3 is 17 residues. The V end lost 3 bases, the J end lost 1 base, and 19 bases lay between the germline ends. Germline CDR1 is SGDLS and CDR2 is YYNGEE. CDR3 coding DNA: TGTGCCAGCAGCGCGTTTATCAACGGACAGTCGAACACTGAAGCTTTCTTT. It specifies CASSAFINGQSNTEAFF.

The chain carries TRBV9 and TRBJ2-2, with 7 nucleotides matching TRBD1. The V gene end was trimmed by 0 bases and the J gene end by 4 bases; junction bases not matched to a gene: 3. The CDR3 totals 15 residues. Germline assignment: CDR1 SGDLS and CDR2 YYNGEE. The CDR3 loop reads CASSVARQGTGELFF. CDR3 nucleotide sequence: TGTGCCAGCAGCGTAGCTCGACAGGGCACCGGGGAGCTGTTTTTT.

The V gene is TRBV15, the J gene TRBJ1-3; 7 nucleotides match TRBD1. The CDR3 is made up of 21 amino acids. Trimming cost V 3 bases and J 10 bases; bases outside gene matches: 30. Germline CDR1 and CDR2: LNHNV and YYDKDF (reference sequence). As DNA, the CDR3 is TGTGCCACCAGCAGTCCACCGGGCAGGGCTCGGTACAGGGGTGGGTGCTTAACCATATATTTT. This codes for CATSSPPGRARYRGGCLTIYF.

The J gene is TRBJ1-3, the V gene TRBV15; the match to TRBD1 covers 7 bases. Germline V gene data show CDR1 as LNHNV and CDR2 as YYDKDF (reference sequence). After removal of 5 bases from V and 4 bases from J, the junction contained 11 bases not matched to a gene. The CDR3 length is 16 residues. CDR3: CATSGLGGTNGNTIYF. Here the CDR3 DNA reads TGTGCCACCAGCGGCCTAGGGGGCACAAACGGAAACACCATATATTTT.